This entry features one T cell receptor beta chain sequence. This sample was taken from a study of T cell changes during pregnancy in multiple sclerosis. The V gene's germline CDR1 is MNHNS and CDR2 SASEGT. The CDR3 is 14 residues long. The ends were cut back, 4 bases at V and 3 bases at J, with 12 bases in the middle. Data came from immunoSEQ multiplex PCR; TCRdb stores just in-frame clones and leaves some out. The repertoire includes roughly 24,000 clones, around 87% of them detected once, and under 1.1% sits in the top ten. The chain uses TRBV6-1 and TRBJ2-5; maybe TRBD1 (6 bases). The source of this sequence is a female donor in good health, enrolled as a control in a pregnancy study. The sequencing used CD4+ T cells from peripheral blood mononuclear cells, collected in the second trimester of pregnancy. CDR3 DNA sequence: TGTGCCAGCAGTGGGTGGAGGACAGAAGAGACCCAGTACTTC. Translating gives CASSGWRTEETQYF.